This T cell receptor beta chain was observed in a study of cytomegalovirus exposure and HLA in healthy donors. In the study overall: The study placed around 85% of its roughly 410 genotyped donors in the Caucasian-associated ancestry cluster. Broader study findings: In an earlier analysis, most TCR beta V segments were productive about 90% or about 30% of the time.

This clone was counted only a few times. Its antigen is still unknown. V trimming: 2 bases; J trimming: 5 bases; junction bases outside the gene matches: 6. This CDR3 has 16 amino acids. Germline V gene data show CDR1 as SGHVS and CDR2 as FQNEAQ. In the PCR, 60 Vbeta and 13 Jbeta primers were used. Sequenced by immunoSEQ multiplex PCR; TCRdb stores in-frame clones only, minus some. The data show about 140,000 clones, around four fifths seen once. The sequencing sample was made of PBMCs. The chain joins TRBV7-8 to TRBJ1-4; 9 bases agree with TRBD1. The sequence was collected from a man younger than 40 in good health and CMV-seropositive. The CDR3 DNA reads TGTGCCAGCAGCTTAATGGGGACAGGGCTAAATGAAAAACTGTTTTTT. Its translation is CASSLMGTGLNEKLFF.